This T cell receptor (beta chain) was obtained from a study of beta chain features in type 1 diabetes. Approximately 100 mL of blood, on average, came from one heparinised draw per donor. Purity above 98% was achieved in all sorted populations. Study-wide results and caveats: Moderate yet significant TCRB CDR3 shortening was seen in Type 1 diabetes patients in all four CD4+ subsets. It was not settled here whether HLA type affects TCRB rearrangement.

On this clone: No antigen is known for it.

Trimming left V 2 bases short and J 7 bases short, with 14 bases between. CDR1 and CDR2 (germline): GTSNPN, SVGIG (reference sequence). The CDR3 is made up of 13 amino acids. cDNA synthesis used the whole RNA isolate, giving expressed TCRB sequences. The assay was immunoSEQ multiplex PCR, and TCRdb's table has in-frame clones only and misses some. The data contain almost 350,000 clones, 9.3% of them singletons. The source is a man younger than 40 with type 1 diabetes. The chain employs TRBV30 and TRBJ2-5; no clear D gene. Sequenced: central memory CD4+ T cells from blood. CDR3 sequence: CAWSSRTIRTQYF. The CDR3 DNA is TGTGCCTGGAGTTCTCGGACCATCCGGACCCAGTACTTC.